The rows below give T cell receptor beta chains drawn from one sample of a study of blood T cell repertoires in COVID-19. Only in-frame clones appear in the TCRdb table, and some are missing; sequencing was by immunoSEQ multiplex PCR. Among roughly 180,000 clones listed, roughly 82% were seen once. The sequencing sample was made of PBMCs or T cells enriched from blood (not recorded which). The source of these receptors is a man in his forties who had recovered from COVID-19. CDR3s include the opening cysteine and the closing phenylalanine or tryptophan. D genes are given only for firm matches. Clone size is not always given. Where it is, it says once, few, many or a class for expanded clones.

CDR3,DNA,V,D,size,J
CASSYSRGWTGDLDTQYF,TGTGCCAGCAGTTACTCGAGGGGGTGGACAGGGGACTTGGATACGCAGTATTTT,TRBV6-2/TRBV6-3,TRBD1,-,TRBJ2-3
CASSDYRGQLSYNSPLHF,TGTGCCAGCAGCGACTACAGGGGTCAACTTTCCTATAATTCACCCCTCCACTTT,TRBV2,TRBD1,once,TRBJ1-6
CASSLVAGGPLTSTDTQYF,TGCGCCAGCAGCTTAGTAGCGGGAGGACCCCTCACTAGCACAGATACGCAGTATTTT,TRBV5-1,TRBD2,-,TRBJ2-3
CASSLDQSLLQIMNTEAFF,TGTGCCAGCAGCTTAGATCAGTCCCTTTTGCAGATTATGAACACTGAAGCTTTCTTT,TRBV11-2,-,-,TRBJ1-1
CASSFTGGSGNTIYF,TGCGCCAGCAGCTTTACAGGCGGCTCTGGAAACACCATATATTTT,TRBV5-1,-,-,TRBJ1-3
CASSPTSGSRYTQYF,TGTGCCAGCTCACCGACTAGCGGGAGTAGGTATACGCAGTATTTT,TRBV18,TRBD2,-,TRBJ2-3
CASRGRVGSMNTEAFF,TGTGCCAGTAGGGGCAGGGTTGGATCTATGAACACTGAAGCTTTCTTT,TRBV19,-,-,TRBJ1-1
CASSEGTGFRAFF,TGTGCCAGCAGTGAGGGTACAGGGTTTCGGGCTTTCTTT,TRBV2,-,-,TRBJ1-1
CASSSGQGDGYTF,TGTGCCAGCAGCTCGGGACAGGGGGATGGTTACACCTTC,TRBV28,TRBD1,-,TRBJ1-2
CASSLFSGRLADLGDEQFF,TGTGCCAGCAGTCTCTTCTCCGGCAGACTAGCCGACTTAGGCGATGAGCAGTTCTTC,TRBV2,TRBD2,-,TRBJ2-1
CASSIQQHDQPQHF,TGTGCCAGTAGTATTCAACAGCACGATCAGCCCCAGCATTTT,TRBV19,-,-,TRBJ1-5
CASSATNTDTQYF,TGCGCCAGCAGTGCGACTAACACAGATACGCAGTATTTT,TRBV10-1,-,-,TRBJ2-3
CASSVSSGKTDTQYF,TGTGCCAGCAGCGTATCTAGCGGGAAGACAGATACGCAGTATTTT,TRBV9,TRBD2,-,TRBJ2-3
CASSRSGSGGDEQFF,TGCGCCAGCAGCCGATCAGGCAGCGGGGGGGATGAGCAGTTCTTC,TRBV4-3,TRBD2,-,TRBJ2-1
CASSQGNSLNTGELFF,TGCGCCAGCAGCCAAGGAAACAGCCTGAACACCGGGGAGCTGTTTTTT,TRBV4-1,-,-,TRBJ2-2
CASSVGQGSWVEQFF,TGTGCCAGCAGCGTCGGACAGGGCTCTTGGGTTGAGCAGTTCTTC,TRBV9,TRBD1,few,TRBJ2-1